Reported below is one TCR beta chain. Its antigen target is currently unknown. Sequence at one end of the junction differs from germline and may be a read error. This entry is derived from a study of persistence of HIV-infected CD4 T cells (TCRdb year 2020). Study-wide context: The median time participants had been on suppressive ART was 7 to 9 years. Cross-participant TCR cluster analysis included under ten participants for CMV and six or seven participants for Gag. CMV- and HIV-1 Gag-responding CD4+ T cells were isolated from ART-treated individuals so that antigen-driven clonal expansion of HIV-1-infected cells could be examined. Peripheral blood samples of up to roughly 200 mL were collected at multiple time points, except for two participants, who underwent leukapheresis at a single time point. The clonality of all cells in each sorted population was measured by TCRbeta sequencing, and the clonality of infected cells was measured by proviral sequencing.

The immunoSEQ hsTCRB assay version 4, run in survey mode, was used to sequence TCRbeta repertoires from genomic DNA. Genomic DNA was diluted to around 10 ng/uL, and up to 1 ug per sample was used for TCRbeta sequencing. As for how the authors treated the data: ImmunoSeq Analyzer 3.0 was used for analysis of TCRbeta data, and diversity was computed on productive nucleotide rearrangements. Using the Immunarch R package, lower-bound TCR diversity was estimated with the improved Chao index and clonality was estimated with the Gini coefficient. Different nucleotide rearrangements encoding the same CDR3beta amino acid sequence were counted as distinct clonotypes. Differential abundance analysis found TCRbeta sequences that were significantly enriched in antigen-responding cells compared with anti-CD3/anti-CD28-activated cells. Using predicted peptide-MHC specificity as the basis, GLIPH2 grouped TCRs into clusters, both for each participant individually and for the merged data sets that combined participants. In TCRdb, the immuneACCESS table is reduced to in-frame sequences with V and J assigned. These tables do not hold every clone; where another copy was compared, an unresolved V gene accounts for under half, and the others remain unexplained. V and J calls and clone size are given by that table; D and trimming were obtained from the DNA. This sample comprises about 30,000 clones, roughly three quarters of them detected only once. In total, the top ten clones hold approximately 1.4% of the sample.

Broad study findings and their caveats: Restriction of bulk TCR analyses to the rare CMV-responding cells that actually carried HIV-1 proviruses was not possible. A correlation was observed between TCR oligoclonality and proviral oligoclonality within the same sorted populations. Antigen-responding cells were enriched for expanded CDR3beta sequences that were degenerate, which suggests that CD4+ responses to CMV and Gag underwent convergent selection. Significantly lower TCRbeta richness was observed in CMV- and Gag-responding cells than in anti-CD3/anti-CD28-responding cells, and higher oligoclonality was observed in CMV-responding cells than in CD3/CD28-stimulated and Gag-responding cells. The study involved few individuals and tested only a limited range of antigens.

The sample's treatment or condition label, in plain terms: suppressive antiretroviral therapy. A pool of overlapping HIV-1 Gag 15-mer peptides was used at about 1 ug per peptide per mL for cell stimulation. CD4+ T cells that responded were sorted based on upregulation of both CD40 ligand and CD69. Participants were HIV-1-infected adults who started suppressive ART during chronic infection. Plasma HIV-1 RNA had been undetectable (below 50 copies/mL) in participants for at least 4 years. To be included, participants needed a CD4+ T cell count above 400 cells/uL and a positive CMV serology. Before stimulation, PBMCs were isolated using density centrifugation and then depleted of CD8+ T cells. For roughly 20 hours, CD8-depleted PBMCs were stimulated with anti-CD28/CD49d costimulation, a CD40-blocking antibody, and enfuvirtide, which was added to prevent new infections. Cells were sorted on a Beckman Coulter MoFlo Legacy or XDP sorter, with propidium iodide excluding dead cells. The QIAamp DNA Mini Kit was used for genomic DNA extraction from samples above one million cells, and the Quick-DNA Microprep Kit was used otherwise.

The receptor was isolated from an adult man with HIV who was CMV-seropositive. Sequencing used CD4+ T cells sorted from PBMCs after approximately 19-hour stimulation, obtained from a patient who received antiretroviral therapy. Reading the label with the study, this specimen's cell subset or site is: CD40L+CD69+ CD4 T cells responding to HIV-1 Gag peptides.

The nucleotides are TGTGCCAGCAGCTTAACTCCCCGGGAACAGCACTTC. Translated, this gives CASSLTPREQHF. The V and J segments used are TRBV5-5 and TRBJ2-7; TRBD2 could be the D gene, as 5 bases match. The CDR3 holds 12 amino acids from the cysteine to the phenylalanine. The sequence is cut down to CDR3 DNA, 36 bases in frame from base 1. From a lookup of the germline V gene (reference sequence), CDR1 and CDR2 are SGHKS and YYEKEE.